These 23 T cell receptor beta chains came from one sample sequenced in a study of graft-versus-host responses after intestinal transplantation. TCRdb's copy holds only in-frame clones and misses some; the assay was immunoSEQ multiplex PCR. This sample carries around 100,000 clones, about 90% of them seen once, and the ten largest clones take about 0.9%. For these TCRs, the target antigens are not known. Sequencing used unstimulated CD4+ T cells sorted from spleen or lymph node cells, obtained before transplant. These receptors were obtained from a human donor who was the organ donor for an intestinal transplant.

V gene TRBV5-6 combines with J gene TRBJ2-3, with D perhaps TRBD1 (6 bases). Germline values: CDR1 SGHDT, CDR2 YYEEEE. The V end lost 5 bases, the J end lost 0 bases, and 10 bases lay between the germline ends. This CDR3 comprises 14 residues. CDR3 bases: TGTGCCAGCAGTCAAGGACAGAGCACAGATACGCAGTATTTT. This codes for CASSQGQSTDTQYF.

V usage is TRBV28 and J usage is TRBJ2-5, with TRBD1 identical over 9 bases. The CDR3 runs 14 residues. J gave up 4 bases and V 2 bases, and 2 bases lay outside the gene matches. From germline, CDR1 is MDHEN and CDR2 SYDVKM. The CDR3 is CASSLTGGRETQYF. In DNA, the CDR3 is TGTGCCAGCAGTTTAACAGGGGGCAGAGAGACCCAGTACTTC.

The chain recombines TRBV20-1 with TRBJ2-5; D call uncertain. Looked up from germline, CDR1 is DFQATT and CDR2 is SNEGSKA (reference sequence). V lost 4 bases to trimming and J lost 4 bases, with 4 bases between them. This CDR3 region has 10 residues. CDR3 coding DNA: TGCAGTGCTACTCGAGAGACCCAGTACTTC. It specifies CSATRETQYF.

The chain combines TRBV28 with TRBJ1-5; no clear D gene. The V gene's germline CDR1 is MDHEN and CDR2 SYDVKM. Trimming cost V 10 bases and J 3 bases, with 10 bases left between them. The CDR3 covers 12 residues. The CDR3 reads CAIRTVNQPQHF. The CDR3, as DNA: TGTGCCATCCGGACGGTCAATCAGCCCCAGCATTTT.

The sample holds a few counts of this clone. The chain has TRBV6-1 and TRBJ2-7, with D unclear. Trimming cost V 1 base and J 2 bases, with 6 bases left between them. This CDR3 has 13 amino acids. CDR1 is MNHNS, CDR2 SASEGT, per germline. This CDR3 is CASSEGPAYEQYF. The CDR3 nucleotides read TGTGCCAGCAGTGAAGGGCCCGCCTACGAGCAGTACTTC.

The chain employs TRBV7-3 and TRBJ2-1, with TRBD1 as a possible D gene (6 bases). Germline V gene lookup returns CDR1 SGHTA and CDR2 FQGTGA. Trimming removed 5 bases at V and 0 bases at J, with 11 bases between. The CDR3 is 15 amino acids. DNA for the CDR3: TGTGCCAGCAGCAGGTTAGGGGGCTCCTACAATGAGCAGTTCTTC. Encoded protein: CASSRLGGSYNEQFF.

The chain uses TRBV5-1 and TRBJ1-1; a possible D gene is TRBD1 (6 bases). This CDR3 is built from 14 residues. Looked up from germline, CDR1 is SGHRS and CDR2 is YFSETQ. Trimming removed 8 bases from V and 2 bases from J, with 16 bases in between. The CDR3 is CARGGARENTEAFF. The CDR3, as DNA: TGCGCCAGGGGGGGGGCCAGGGAAAACACTGAAGCTTTCTTT.

This chain uses TRBV25-1 with TRBJ2-5; no clear D gene. Looked up from germline, CDR1 is MGHDK and CDR2 is SYGVNS. This CDR3 region has 12 residues. Trimming stripped 2 bases from V and 6 bases from J, with 7 bases between. DNA for the CDR3: TGTGCCAGCAGTGAAGGAAGAAAGACCCAGTACTTC. It encodes CASSEGRKTQYF.

This chain links TRBV5-1 with TRBJ1-1; no clear D gene. The V end lost 4 bases, the J end lost 4 bases, and 17 bases lay between the germline ends. Germline CDR1 and CDR2: SGHRS and YFSETQ. The length of the CDR3 is 15 residues. DNA of the CDR3: TGCGCCAGCAGCATAAGTCTGGCGGTCGGCACTGAAGCTTTCTTT. Translation: CASSISLAVGTEAFF.

The gene calls are TRBV7-9 and TRBJ2-5; 8 bases align to TRBD2. Germline-derived CDR1 and CDR2 are SEHNR and FQNEAQ (reference sequence). The CDR3 is made up of 14 amino acids. With V trimmed by 5 bases and J by 7 bases, 9 bases remained unmatched. DNA of the CDR3: TGTGCCAGCAGCCCCGGACTAGCCCGGGGGACCCAGTACTTC. Amino acid sequence: CASSPGLARGTQYF.

This clone was recorded once. This chain connects TRBV18 to TRBJ1-5, with D maybe TRBD1 (5 bases). V was clipped by 6 bases and J by 1 base, with 7 bases between them. Germline CDR1 and CDR2: KGHSH and LQKENI. The CDR3 is 13 residues long. This CDR3 is CASSRDSNQPQHF. The CDR3 DNA sequence: TGTGCCAGCTCGCGGGACAGCAATCAGCCCCAGCATTTT.

Here the CDR3 DNA reads TGTGCCAGCAGTTACTCAGGGGGCGAGCAGTACTTC. Residues: CASSYSGGEQYF. V is TRBV6-5 and J is TRBJ2-7, with D possibly being TRBD1 (6 bases). This CDR3 is built from 12 residues. Deletions cut 0 bases from V and 6 bases from J, with 6 bases between. The germline CDR1 and CDR2 sequences are MNHEY and SVGAGI.

The V and J genes are TRBV30 and TRBJ2-2, with 8 bases that match TRBD1. Germline V gene sequence: CDR1 GTSNPN, CDR2 SVGIG (reference sequence). V shed 2 bases and J 3 bases; nucleotides not matched to a gene: 5. CDR3 length: 15 residues. This CDR3 reads CAWSWMDRDTGELFF. The CDR3, as DNA: TGTGCCTGGAGTTGGATGGACAGGGACACCGGGGAGCTGTTTTTT.

This chain connects TRBV5-1 to TRBJ1-2; possible D gene TRBD1, 5 bases. Per the germline V gene, CDR1 is SGHRS and CDR2 is YFSETQ. This CDR3 region has 14 residues. With 1 base removed from V and 8 bases from J, the gap between germline ends came to 15 bases. The DNA of the CDR3 is TGCGCCAGCAGCTTGTTGGGGGGAGTCGGAGGCTACACCTTC. Translating it yields CASSLLGGVGGYTF.

The CDR3 coding sequence is TGTGCCAGCAGACCCTATTCGGGACAGGAAATATCTAACTATGGCTACACCTTC. It yields the protein CASRPYSGQEISNYGYTF. The chain carries TRBV7-9 and TRBJ1-2, with 8 bases fitting TRBD1. The CDR3 spans 18 residues. Germline CDR1 SEHNR, CDR2 FQNEAQ (reference sequence). Germline trimming cut 6 bases from V and 0 bases from J; bases unmatched to any gene: 15.

The chain employs TRBV5-6 and TRBJ2-7; 13 bases align to TRBD2. This CDR3 spans 18 amino acids. Germline loops: CDR1 SGHDT, CDR2 YYEEEE. J was trimmed by 3 bases and V by 4 bases; bases with no gene match: 13. CDR3 loop: CASSRTPGLAGTFYEQYF. CDR3 DNA sequence: TGTGCCAGCAGCCGTACCCCGGGACTAGCGGGGACCTTCTACGAGCAGTACTTC.

The chain is built from TRBV25-1 and TRBJ2-5; D may be TRBD1 (6 bases). This CDR3 is built from 13 residues. Germline CDR1 and CDR2: MGHDK and SYGVNS. V lost 5 bases and J 4 bases, leaving 11 bases between the germline ends. The CDR3 spells CASSIQGRETQYF. CDR3 nucleotides: TGTGCCAGCAGTATCCAGGGGCGAGAGACCCAGTACTTC. The full variable domain, in which reference TRBV25-1 and TRBJ2-5 provide the parts outside the CDR3, is EADIYQTPRYLVIGTGKKITLECSQTMGHDKMYWYQQDPGMELHLIHYSYGVNSTEKGDLSSESTVSRIRTEHFPLTLESARPSHTSQYLCASSIQGRETQYFGPGTRLLVL.

The table lists this clone with a count of one. The V call is TRBV19, the J call TRBJ1-2; 10 bases line up with TRBD1. The CDR3 has 13 residues. Germline CDR1 reads LNHDA; CDR2 reads SQIVND (reference sequence). Losses at the gene ends were 8 bases for V and 5 bases for J; bases not matched to a gene: 5. In DNA, the CDR3 is TGTGCCAGTTCAGACAGGGGGCTTTATGGCTACACCTTC. Translation gives CASSDRGLYGYTF.

This chain links TRBV7-4 with TRBJ2-7, with a weak D call TRBD2 (7 bases). Trimming cost V 0 bases and J 6 bases, with 15 bases left between them. The germline gives CDR1 SGHVT, CDR2 SQSDAQ. CDR3 length equals 15 residues. CDR3 coding DNA: TGTGCCAGCAGCTTAGCGTGGCAGGGAGGGGGCGAGCAGTACTTC. It yields the protein CASSLAWQGGGEQYF. Full variable domain (rest looked up from reference TRBV7-4 and TRBJ2-7): GAGVSQSPRYKVAKRGRDVALRCDSISGHVTLYWYRQTLGQGSEVLTYSQSDAQRDKSGRPSGRFSAERPERSVSTLKIQRTEQGDSAVYLCASSLAWQGGGEQYFGPGTRLTVT.

The V call is TRBV2, the J call TRBJ1-4; the D gene is possibly TRBD1 (5 bases). V lost 4 bases and J lost 6, with 15 bases in between. Germline CDR1 is SNHLY and CDR2 is FYNNEI. This CDR3 comprises 15 residues. CDR3 residues: CASSGSRVRDEKLFF. The CDR3 DNA reads TGTGCCAGCAGTGGTAGCAGGGTGAGAGATGAAAAACTGTTTTTT.

This clone was found once. The V and J genes are TRBV9 and TRBJ2-6; D is perhaps TRBD2 (7 bases). This CDR3 is built from 17 residues. Per the germline V gene, CDR1 is SGDLS and CDR2 is YYNGEE. The ends were cut back, 4 bases at V and 4 bases at J, with 18 bases in the middle. CDR3 sequence reads: CASSLLAGASGANVLTF. In DNA form, the CDR3 reads TGTGCCAGCAGCCTCCTCGCGGGGGCGTCGGGGGCCAACGTCCTGACTTTC.

Here the CDR3 reads CASSYSPRANYGYTF. The CDR3 nucleotides read TGTGCCAGCAGTTACTCCCCCCGGGCTAACTATGGCTACACCTTC. V gene TRBV6-5 combines with J gene TRBJ1-2; no firm D call. In germline, CDR1 is MNHEY, CDR2 SVGAGI. The CDR3 is 15 residues long. Between the trimmed V and J ends, which lost 0 bases and 0 bases, there was a span of 8 bases.

In its sample, this clone was seen a few times. The chain employs TRBV28 and TRBJ2-1, with 9 bases aligning to TRBD1. Germline CDR1 reads MDHEN; CDR2 reads SYDVKM. Trimming removed 4 bases from V and 8 bases from J; junction bases left unmatched: 6. The CDR3 consists of 14 residues. CDR3 nucleotide sequence: TGTGCCAGCAGTTCCGGGACAGGGCTTCATGAGCAGTTCTTC. Translating gives CASSSGTGLHEQFF.